This paragraph covers one T cell receptor (beta chain) sequence. The data belong to a study of control samples from healthy donors and cancer patients. TCRdb keeps only in-frame clones here, not all; method: immunoSEQ multiplex PCR. This sample yields hundreds of thousands of clones, of which about nine tenths are seen a single time; around 6.4% belongs to the top ten. Germline V gene lookup returns CDR1 SGHNT and CDR2 YENEEA. The V end was cut by 2 bases, the J end by 6 bases, with 17 bases between. The CDR3 is made up of 16 amino acids. The chain couples TRBV11-3 to TRBJ2-1; D might be TRBD1 (6 bases). The sequencing input was PBMCs. The TCR was taken from a man aged 40-50 years with head and neck cancer. The CDR3 reads CASSLTQGWGFNEQFF. CDR3 DNA sequence: TGTGCCAGCAGCTTAACTCAGGGGTGGGGGTTCAATGAGCAGTTCTTC.